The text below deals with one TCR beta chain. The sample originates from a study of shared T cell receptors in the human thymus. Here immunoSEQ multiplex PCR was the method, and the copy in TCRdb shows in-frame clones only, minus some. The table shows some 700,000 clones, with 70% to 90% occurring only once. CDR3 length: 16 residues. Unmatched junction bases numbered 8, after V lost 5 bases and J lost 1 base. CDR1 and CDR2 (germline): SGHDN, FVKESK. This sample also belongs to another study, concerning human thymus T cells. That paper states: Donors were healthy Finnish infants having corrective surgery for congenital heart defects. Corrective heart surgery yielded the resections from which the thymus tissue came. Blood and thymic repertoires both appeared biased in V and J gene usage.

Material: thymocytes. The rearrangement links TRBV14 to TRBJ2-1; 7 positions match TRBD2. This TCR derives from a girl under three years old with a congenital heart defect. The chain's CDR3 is CASSTWGAGSYNEQFF. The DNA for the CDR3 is TGTGCCAGCAGCACATGGGGAGCGGGGTCCTACAATGAGCAGTTCTTC.